Presented here are 9 T cell receptor beta chains from one specimen sequenced in a study of OX40 agonist ivuxolimab in advanced cancers. TCRdb's copy holds only in-frame clones and misses some; the assay was immunoSEQ multiplex PCR. This sample yields about 49,000 clones, of which around 84% are seen a single time; roughly 1.7% belongs to the top ten. Sequenced here: CD4+ or CD8+ T cells sorted from blood, sampled in a trial of the OX40 agonist ivuxolimab. The receptors were sampled from an adult with an advanced solid tumor such as melanoma, head and neck, liver or kidney cancer.

This chain uses TRBV14 with TRBJ1-2; D is undetermined. This CDR3 spans 12 amino acids. V shed 1 base and J shed 7 bases, with 7 bases lying between them. The germline CDR1 and CDR2 sequences are SGHDN and FVKESK. CDR3 sequence reads: CASSQVVGGYTF. Written as DNA, the CDR3 is TGTGCCAGCAGCCAAGTAGTGGGTGGCTACACCTTC.

The V gene is TRBV4-1, the J gene TRBJ1-5, with D hard to call. The CDR3 spans 17 residues. Germline V lookup: CDR1 MGHRA, CDR2 YSYEKL. V was cut by 2 bases and J by 5 bases, with 19 bases left in between. The CDR3 reads CASSQHKRSGGDQPQHF. Here the CDR3 DNA reads TGCGCCAGCAGCCAACATAAACGTTCGGGTGGCGATCAGCCCCAGCATTTT.

The genes are TRBV9 and TRBJ2-4, with 8 bases identical to TRBD2. Per the germline V gene, CDR1 is SGDLS and CDR2 is YYNGEE. J was trimmed by 6 bases and V by 5 bases; bases with no gene match: 10. This CDR3 region has 15 residues. The CDR3 loop reads CASSVSGAGSNIQYF. The CDR3 coding sequence is TGTGCCAGCAGTGTTAGCGGGGCGGGCTCAAACATTCAGTACTTC.

The chain employs TRBV2 and TRBJ1-1; D might be TRBD1 (6 bases). Germline V gene lookup returns CDR1 SNHLY and CDR2 FYNNEI. The CDR3 extends over 13 amino acids. Between the trimmed V and J ends, which lost 4 bases and 8 bases, there was a span of 14 bases. The CDR3 coding sequence is TGTGCCAGCAGTGTGTACAGGGACGAGGAAGCTTTCTTT. This sequence encodes CASSVYRDEEAFF.

The chain joins TRBV4-3 to TRBJ2-1, with TRBD2 matching over 9 bases. V lost 4 bases, J lost 8 bases, and 18 bases stayed unmatched. The CDR3 covers 18 residues. The germline gives CDR1 LGHNA, CDR2 YSLEER. CDR3 sequence: CASSPGVRGTSRGDEQFF. The CDR3 DNA sequence: TGCGCCAGCAGCCCGGGGGTCCGAGGGACTAGCCGGGGGGATGAGCAGTTCTTC.

This clone was detected a few times. The V and J genes are TRBV7-3 and TRBJ2-1, with 12 positions matching TRBD2. Unmatched junction bases numbered 10, after V lost 1 base and J lost 0 bases. Germline V lookup: CDR1 SGHTA, CDR2 FQGTGA. The CDR3 has 20 residues. The CDR3 reads CASSLIPTSGRSRSYNEQFF. In nucleotides, the CDR3 is TGTGCCAGCAGCTTAATCCCGACTAGCGGGAGAAGCCGCTCCTACAATGAGCAGTTCTTC.

In this sample, this clone turned up a few times. The chain recombines TRBV11-2 with TRBJ1-2, with D possibly matching TRBD1 (6 bases). Germline V gene sequence: CDR1 SGHAT, CDR2 FQNNGV. The V gene lost 1 base and the J gene lost 5 bases, with 8 bases spanning the gap. The CDR3 runs to 13 residues. The CDR3 bases are TGTGCCAGCAGCTTAGGTACAGGGTATGGCTACACCTTC. This encodes CASSLGTGYGYTF.

The chain couples TRBV27 to TRBJ1-2; D may be TRBD1 (6 bases). The V end lost 6 bases, the J end lost 6 bases, and 14 bases lay between the germline ends. The CDR3 is 13 amino acids. Germline CDR1 is MNHEY and CDR2 is SMNVEV (reference sequence). For the CDR3, the DNA is TGTGCCAGCAGCCGGCGGGGGGCGGATGGCTACACCTTC. Residues: CASSRRGADGYTF.

The chain links TRBV9 to TRBJ2-7; D is unresolved. CDR1 is SGDLS and CDR2 is YYNGEE in the germline V gene. The germline V and J ends were trimmed by 0 bases and 6 bases, with 13 bases remaining between them. The CDR3 totals 14 residues. In nucleotides, the CDR3 is TGTGCCAGCAGCGTAGGGGGAACACCCCGCGAGCAGTACTTC. Translating gives CASSVGGTPREQYF.